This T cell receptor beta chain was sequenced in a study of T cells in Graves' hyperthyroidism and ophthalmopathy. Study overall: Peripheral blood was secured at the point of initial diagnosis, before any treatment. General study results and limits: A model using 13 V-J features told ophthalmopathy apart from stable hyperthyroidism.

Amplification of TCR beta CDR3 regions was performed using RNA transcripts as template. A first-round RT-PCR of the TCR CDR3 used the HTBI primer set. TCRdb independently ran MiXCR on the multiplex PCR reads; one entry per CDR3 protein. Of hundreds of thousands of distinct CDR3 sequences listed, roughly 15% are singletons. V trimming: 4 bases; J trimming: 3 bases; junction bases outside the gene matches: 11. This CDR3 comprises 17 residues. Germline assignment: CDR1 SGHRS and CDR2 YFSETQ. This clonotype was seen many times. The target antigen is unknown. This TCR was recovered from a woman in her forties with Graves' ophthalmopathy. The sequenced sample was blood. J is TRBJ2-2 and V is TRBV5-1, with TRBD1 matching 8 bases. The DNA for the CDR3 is TGCGCCAGCAGCCTACAACCAGGGGGCACTTACACCGGGGAGCTGTTTTTT. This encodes CASSLQPGGTYTGELFF. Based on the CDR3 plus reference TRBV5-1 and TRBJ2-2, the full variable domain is KAGVTQTPRYLIKTRGQQVTLSCSPISGHRSVSWYQQTPGQGLQFLFEYFSETQRNKGNFPGRFSGRQFSNSRSEMNVSTLELGDSALYLCASSLQPGGTYTGELFFGEGSRLTVL.